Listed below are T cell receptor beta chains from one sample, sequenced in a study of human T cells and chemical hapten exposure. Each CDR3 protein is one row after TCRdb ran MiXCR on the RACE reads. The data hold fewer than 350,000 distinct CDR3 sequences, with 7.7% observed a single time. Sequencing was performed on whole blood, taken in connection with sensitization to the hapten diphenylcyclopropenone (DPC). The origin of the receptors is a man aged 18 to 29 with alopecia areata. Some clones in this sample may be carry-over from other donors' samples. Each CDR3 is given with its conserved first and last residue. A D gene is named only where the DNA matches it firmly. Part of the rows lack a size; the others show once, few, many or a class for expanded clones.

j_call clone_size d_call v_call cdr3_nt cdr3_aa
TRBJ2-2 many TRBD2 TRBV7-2 TGTGCCAGCAGCTTTCGGGGGGGCAGCACCGGGGAGCTGTTTTTT CASSFRGGSTGELFF
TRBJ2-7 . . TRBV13 TGTGCCAGCAGCTTAGGTCCCGGGACCTACGAGCAGTACTTC CASSLGPGTYEQYF
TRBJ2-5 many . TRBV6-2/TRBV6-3 TGTGCCAGCAGAAACCCAGGGGAAGAGACCCAGTACTTC CASRNPGEETQYF
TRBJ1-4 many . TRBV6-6 TGTGCCAGCAGTGCCAACAGGGCGTCGGAGGAAAAACTGTTTTTT CASSANRASEEKLFF
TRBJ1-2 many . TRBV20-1 TGCAGTGCTAGGACAGACATTTCACAGAGCTATGGCTACACCTTC CSARTDISQSYGYTF
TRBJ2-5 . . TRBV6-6 TGTGCCAGCAGTTACTCGTCTGGAGGGGGAGAGACCCAGTACTTC CASSYSSGGGETQYF
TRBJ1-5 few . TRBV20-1 TGCAGTGCTGACCGCTCCCTCCGCAATCAGCCCCAGCATTTT CSADRSLRNQPQHF
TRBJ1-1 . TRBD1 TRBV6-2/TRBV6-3 TGTGCCAGCAGAACACCGGGACAGAGGATGAACACTGAAGCTTTCTTT CASRTPGQRMNTEAFF
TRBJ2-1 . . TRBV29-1 TGCAGCGTTGAAGGTCTTGAGGGTGGTCCGTACAATGAGCAGTTCTTC CSVEGLEGGPYNEQFF
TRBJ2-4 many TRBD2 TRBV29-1 TGCAGCGTTGAAGCAGCGGGGGGGCCCAACATTCAGTACTTC CSVEAAGGPNIQYF
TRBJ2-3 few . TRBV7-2 TGTGCCAGCAGAGGACAGCACACAGATACGCAGTATTTT CASRGQHTDTQYF
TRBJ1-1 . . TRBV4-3 TGCGCCAGCAGCCGTAGTAGGTTGGCAGCAGAAGCTTTCTTT CASSRSRLAAEAFF
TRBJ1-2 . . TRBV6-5 TGTGCCAGCAGTTACCAGGGGTTGAAATTCTATGGCTACACCTTC CASSYQGLKFYGYTF
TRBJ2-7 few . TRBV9 TGTGCCAGCTCAAGGGGTTCCTACGAGCAGTACTTC CASSRGSYEQYF
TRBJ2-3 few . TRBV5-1 TGCGCCAGCAGCCTCCCTGCTAGCACAGATACGCAGTATTTT CASSLPASTDTQYF
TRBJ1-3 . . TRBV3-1 TGTGCCAGCAGCCAACGAGGAAACACCATATATTTT CASSQRGNTIYF
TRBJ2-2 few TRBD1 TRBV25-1 TGTGCCAGCGGGGCCGGACAGGGCAACACCGGGGAGCTGTTTTTT CASGAGQGNTGELFF
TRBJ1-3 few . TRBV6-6 TGTGCCAGCAGTTACTCGAGGCAGGGATCCGGAAACACCATATATTTT CASSYSRQGSGNTIYF
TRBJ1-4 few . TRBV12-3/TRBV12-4 TGTGCCAGCAGTTATAGAACCCGTTATGAAAAACTGTTTTTT CASSYRTRYEKLFF
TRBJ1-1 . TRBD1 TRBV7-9 TGTGCCAGCAGCATAGCCGGGACAGGGCTAACTGAAGCTTTCTTT CASSIAGTGLTEAFF
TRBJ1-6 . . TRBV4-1 TGCGCCAGCAGCCGAGCCTCCTATCTCCACTTT CASSRASYLHF
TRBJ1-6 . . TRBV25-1 TGTGCCAGCAGTGGACCCGGGAATTCACCCCTCCACTTT CASSGPGNSPLHF
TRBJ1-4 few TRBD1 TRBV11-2 TGTGCCAGCAGCTTCAGGGGGCCGAGGGAAAAACTGTTTTTT CASSFRGPREKLFF
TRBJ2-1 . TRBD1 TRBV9 TGTGCCAGCAGCGTAACGGGACAGGGAAAGGACAATGAGCAGTTCTTC CASSVTGQGKDNEQFF
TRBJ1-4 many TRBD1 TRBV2 TGTGCCAGTACCGGGACAGTGACTAATGAAAAACTGTTTTTT CASTGTVTNEKLFF
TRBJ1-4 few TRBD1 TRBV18 TGTGCCAGCTCACCCACAGGGGGTAATGAAAAACTGTTTTTT CASSPTGGNEKLFF
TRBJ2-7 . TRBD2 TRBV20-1 TGCAGTGCACTAGAACTAGCGGGGAATTACGAGCAGTACTTC CSALELAGNYEQYF
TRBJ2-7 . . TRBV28 TGTGCCAGCAGTTTATACACAGGGTTTGGTGAGCAGTACTTC CASSLYTGFGEQYF
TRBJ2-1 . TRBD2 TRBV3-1 TGTGCCAGCAGCCAAAATAGCGGGGGATACTACAATGAGCAGTTCTTC CASSQNSGGYYNEQFF
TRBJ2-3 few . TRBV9 TGTGCCAGCAGTCAACGCGGGGGCAACACAGATACGCAGTATTTT CASSQRGGNTDTQYF
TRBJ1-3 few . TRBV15 TGTGCCACCAGCAGGGAGCCTAGCTCTGGAAACACCATATATTTT CATSREPSSGNTIYF